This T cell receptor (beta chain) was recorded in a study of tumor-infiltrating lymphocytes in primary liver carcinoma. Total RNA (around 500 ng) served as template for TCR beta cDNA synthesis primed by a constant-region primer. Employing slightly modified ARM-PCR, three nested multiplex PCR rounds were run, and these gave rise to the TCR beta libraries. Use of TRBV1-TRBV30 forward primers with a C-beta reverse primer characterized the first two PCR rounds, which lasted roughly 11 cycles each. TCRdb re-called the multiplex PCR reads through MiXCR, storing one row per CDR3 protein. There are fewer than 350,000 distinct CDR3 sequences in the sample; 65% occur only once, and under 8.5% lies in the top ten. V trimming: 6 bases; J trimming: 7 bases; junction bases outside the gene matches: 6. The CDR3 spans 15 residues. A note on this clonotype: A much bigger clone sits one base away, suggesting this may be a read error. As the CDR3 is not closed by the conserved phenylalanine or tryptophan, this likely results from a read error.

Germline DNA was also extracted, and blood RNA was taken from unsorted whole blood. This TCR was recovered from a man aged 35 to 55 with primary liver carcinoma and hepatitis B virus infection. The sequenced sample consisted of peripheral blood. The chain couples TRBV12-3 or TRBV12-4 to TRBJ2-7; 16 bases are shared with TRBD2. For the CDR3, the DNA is TGTGCCAGCAGCTCAGGGACTAGCGGGAGGGGAGAGCAGTACATC. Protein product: CASSSGTSGRGEQYI.